The rows below give T cell receptor beta chains drawn from one sample of a study of T cell responses to AZD1222 COVID-19 vaccine. Here immunoSEQ multiplex PCR was the method, and the copy in TCRdb shows in-frame clones only, minus some. The data contain fewer than 200,000 clones, around 90% of them seen just once; the ten biggest clones take up 0.85% to 1.1%. The source was peripheral blood, collected 28 days after the second AZD1222 dose. The receptors were sampled from an adult who received the AZD1222 COVID-19 vaccine. Each CDR3 is given with its conserved first and last residue. Each record gives: J gene, D gene, clone size, V gene, CDR3 length, CDR3 protein, CDR3 DNA. The D gene is left open where the match is weak. Some rows have no size entry. The others give once, few or many, or a class for an expanded clone.

TRBJ2-2	NA	NA	TRBV6-2/TRBV6-3	13	CASSWGWTGELFF	TGTGCCAGCAGTTGGGGTTGGACCGGGGAGCTGTTTTTT
TRBJ1-1	NA	NA	TRBV6-6	12	CASSSPGLRAFF	TGTGCCAGCAGTTCACCGGGGCTAAGAGCTTTCTTT
TRBJ1-4	TRBD1	NA	TRBV10-1	14	CASSEKDRNEKLFF	TGCGCCAGCAGTGAGAAGGACAGGAATGAAAAACTGTTTTTT
TRBJ1-1	NA	NA	TRBV12-3/TRBV12-4	13	CASSFDRNTEAFF	TGTGCCAGCAGTTTTGACAGGAACACTGAAGCTTTCTTT
TRBJ1-5	TRBD1	NA	TRBV9	15	CASSATGASNQPQHF	TGTGCCAGCAGCGCAACAGGGGCCAGCAATCAGCCCCAGCATTTT
TRBJ1-1	NA	NA	TRBV5-8	14	CASSRRRNRYEAFF	TGTGCCAGCAGCCGTAGACGTAACCGCTATGAAGCTTTCTTT
TRBJ1-2	TRBD1	NA	TRBV7-9	14	CASSQGGHKNGYTF	TGTGCCAGCAGCCAGGGGGGACATAAAAATGGCTACACCTTC
TRBJ1-2	NA	NA	TRBV19	13	CASSARTVYGYTF	TGTGCCAGTAGTGCCCGGACAGTCTATGGCTACACCTTC
TRBJ2-2	NA	NA	TRBV6-1	15	CASSERTDNTGELFF	TGTGCCAGCAGTGAAAGGACAGATAACACCGGGGAGCTGTTTTTT
TRBJ1-5	NA	NA	TRBV6-6	15	CASSYFDSRNQPQHF	TGTGCCAGCAGTTACTTCGACAGTAGGAATCAGCCCCAGCATTTT
TRBJ2-1	NA	few	TRBV2	13	CASSFQTAGEQFF	TGTGCCAGCAGTTTCCAGACGGCGGGGGAGCAGTTCTTC
TRBJ2-2	NA	NA	TRBV6-5	15	CASSLPRTATGELFF	TGTGCCAGCAGTCTTCCCCGCACCGCCACCGGGGAGCTGTTTTTT
TRBJ1-5	NA	NA	TRBV19	14	CAPTGGYSNQPQHF	TGTGCCCCTACCGGGGGTTATAGCAATCAGCCCCAGCATTTT
TRBJ1-5	NA	NA	TRBV9	14	CASSPQGGNQPQHF	TGTGCCAGCAGTCCTCAGGGTGGCAATCAGCCCCAGCATTTT
TRBJ1-6	NA	NA	TRBV3-1/TRBV3-2	14	CASSQELGASPLHF	TGTGCCAGCAGCCAAGAATTAGGGGCTTCACCCCTCCACTTT
TRBJ1-1	NA	NA	TRBV6-5	13	CASTKNMNTEAFF	TGTGCCAGCACCAAGAATATGAACACTGAAGCTTTCTTT
TRBJ2-7	NA	few	TRBV5-1	11	CASKGEFEQYF	TGCGCCAGCAAAGGAGAGTTCGAGCAGTACTTC
TRBJ1-6	NA	once	TRBV5-5	14	CASSSVTEYSPLHF	TGTGCCAGCAGCTCGGTGACAGAGTACTCACCCCTCCACTTT